This T cell receptor (beta chain) was captured in a study of CD8 T cells in ankylosing spondylitis. This clonotype was observed at least ten times. Its cognate antigen is unknown. Study-wide results and limits: A TCR beta motif made of several highly homologous variants seemed typical of ankylosing spondylitis blood. Reportedly, disease-linked clones are significantly enriched in ankylosing spondylitis patients' matched synovial fluid.

Germline V gene lookup returns CDR1 DFQATT and CDR2 SNEGSKA (reference sequence). Trimming removed 3 bases from V and 4 bases from J, with 15 bases in between. The CDR3 has 15 amino acids. TCRdb fed the 5' RACE reads into MiXCR, producing one record per CDR3 protein. The sample lists approximately 500,000 distinct CDR3 sequences; more than 9.5% were seen once. Input material: blood, either unsorted or a sorted T cell fraction (not recorded which). The sequence came from a male donor with ankylosing spondylitis. The gene calls are TRBV20-1 and TRBJ2-2; perhaps TRBD2 as D (6 bases). CDR3 sequence reads: CSASVRGKVTGELFF. The CDR3 region has the DNA TGCAGTGCTAGCGTTCGCGGGAAGGTCACCGGGGAGCTGTTTTTT.